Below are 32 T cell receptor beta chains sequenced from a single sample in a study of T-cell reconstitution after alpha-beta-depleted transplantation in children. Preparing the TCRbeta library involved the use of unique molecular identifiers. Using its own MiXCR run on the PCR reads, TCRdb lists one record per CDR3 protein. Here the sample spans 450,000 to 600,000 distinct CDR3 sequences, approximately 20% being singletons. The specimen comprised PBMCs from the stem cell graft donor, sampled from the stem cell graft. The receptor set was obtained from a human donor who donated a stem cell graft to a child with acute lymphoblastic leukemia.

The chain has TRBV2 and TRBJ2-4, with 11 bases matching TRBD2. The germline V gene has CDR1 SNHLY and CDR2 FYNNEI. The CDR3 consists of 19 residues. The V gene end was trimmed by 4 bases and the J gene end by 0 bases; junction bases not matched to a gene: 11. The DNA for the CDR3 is TGTGCCAGCAGTGGACCGGGACTAGCGGTAATCCGAGCCAAAAACATTCAGTACTTC. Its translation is CASSGPGLAVIRAKNIQYF.

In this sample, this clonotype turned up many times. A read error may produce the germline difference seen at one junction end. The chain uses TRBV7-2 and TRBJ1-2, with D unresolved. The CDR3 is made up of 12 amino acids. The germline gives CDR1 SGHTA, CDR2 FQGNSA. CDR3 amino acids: CASSLAAYGYTF. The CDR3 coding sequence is TGTGCCAGCAGTTTAGCCGCTTATGGCTACACCTTC.

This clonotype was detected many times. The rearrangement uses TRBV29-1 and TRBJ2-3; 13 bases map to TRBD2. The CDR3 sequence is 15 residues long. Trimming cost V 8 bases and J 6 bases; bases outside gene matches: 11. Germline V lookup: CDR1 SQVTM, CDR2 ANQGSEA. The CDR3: CSLRGTSGIGDTQYF. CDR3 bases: TGCAGCCTCCGAGGGACTAGCGGGATCGGCGATACGCAGTATTTT.

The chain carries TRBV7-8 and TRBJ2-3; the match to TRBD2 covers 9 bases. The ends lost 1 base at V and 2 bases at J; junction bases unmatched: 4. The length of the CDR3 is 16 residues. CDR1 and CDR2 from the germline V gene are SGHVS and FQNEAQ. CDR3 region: CASSLGSSGATDTQYF. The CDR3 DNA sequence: TGTGCCAGCAGCTTAGGGTCTAGCGGGGCCACAGATACGCAGTATTTT.

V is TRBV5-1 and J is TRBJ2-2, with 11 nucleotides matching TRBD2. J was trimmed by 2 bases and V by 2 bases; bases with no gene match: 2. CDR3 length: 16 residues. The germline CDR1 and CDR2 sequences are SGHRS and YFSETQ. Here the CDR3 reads CASSFLAGGNTGELFF. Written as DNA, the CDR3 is TGCGCCAGCAGCTTTCTAGCGGGAGGTAACACCGGGGAGCTGTTTTTT.

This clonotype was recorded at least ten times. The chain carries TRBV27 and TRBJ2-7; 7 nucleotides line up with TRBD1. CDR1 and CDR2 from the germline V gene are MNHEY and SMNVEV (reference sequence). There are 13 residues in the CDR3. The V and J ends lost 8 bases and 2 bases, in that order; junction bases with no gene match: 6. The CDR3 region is CASARDSTYEQYF. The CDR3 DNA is TGTGCCAGCGCCCGGGACAGCACCTACGAGCAGTACTTC.

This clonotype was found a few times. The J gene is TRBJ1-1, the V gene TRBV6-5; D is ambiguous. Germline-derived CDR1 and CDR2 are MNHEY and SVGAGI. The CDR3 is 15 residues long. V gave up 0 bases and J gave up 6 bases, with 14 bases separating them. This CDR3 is CASSYSSESLSEAFF. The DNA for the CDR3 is TGTGCCAGCAGTTACTCGTCCGAAAGTCTCTCTGAAGCTTTCTTT.

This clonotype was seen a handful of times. CDR3 loop: CSVVTGSIMSPQYF. For the CDR3, the DNA is TGCAGCGTTGTCACGGGATCGATAATGAGTCCCCAGTACTTC. The chain links TRBV29-1 to TRBJ2-5; a possible D gene is TRBD2 (5 bases). Germline V gene data show CDR1 as SQVTM and CDR2 as ANQGSEA. V was clipped by 4 bases and J by 9 bases, with 21 bases between them. This CDR3 region has 14 residues.

The DNA of the CDR3 is TGCGCCAGCAGCTTGCCCGGACTAGCGGGAGGGATGAATGAGCAGTTCTTC. This sequence encodes CASSLPGLAGGMNEQFF. The chain has TRBV5-1 and TRBJ2-1, with TRBD2 identical over 15 bases. This CDR3 spans 17 amino acids. V shed 1 base, J shed 7 bases, and the junction held 6 bases outside the gene matches. Germline V CDR1 and CDR2: SGHRS, YFSETQ. Complete variable domain (other parts from reference TRBV5-1 and TRBJ2-1): KAGVTQTPRYLIKTRGQQVTLSCSPISGHRSVSWYQQTPGQGLQFLFEYFSETQRNKGNFPGRFSGRQFSNSRSEMNVSTLELGDSALYLCASSLPGLAGGMNEQFFGPGTRLTVL.

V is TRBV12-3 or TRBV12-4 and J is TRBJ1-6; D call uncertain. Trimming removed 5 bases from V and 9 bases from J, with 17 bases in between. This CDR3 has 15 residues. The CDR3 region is CASSHNGLLGSPLHF. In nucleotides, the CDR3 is TGTGCCAGCAGTCATAACGGACTGCTGGGTTCACCCCTCCACTTT.

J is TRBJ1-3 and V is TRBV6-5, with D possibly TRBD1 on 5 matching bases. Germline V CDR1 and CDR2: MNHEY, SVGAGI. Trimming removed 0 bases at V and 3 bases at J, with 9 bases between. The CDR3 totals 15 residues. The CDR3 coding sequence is TGTGCCAGCAGTTACTCAGGGACTCATGGAAACACCATATATTTT. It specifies CASSYSGTHGNTIYF.

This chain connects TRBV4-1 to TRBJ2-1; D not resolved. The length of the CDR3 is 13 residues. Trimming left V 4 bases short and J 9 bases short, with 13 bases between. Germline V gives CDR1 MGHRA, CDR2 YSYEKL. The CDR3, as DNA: TGCGCCAGCAGCCCCCTTACAACTCCTGAGCAGTTCTTC. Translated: CASSPLTTPEQFF.

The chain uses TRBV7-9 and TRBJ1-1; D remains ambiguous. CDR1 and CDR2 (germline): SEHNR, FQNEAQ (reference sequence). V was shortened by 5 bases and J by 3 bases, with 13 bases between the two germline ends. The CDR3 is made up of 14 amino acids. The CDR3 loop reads CASSPEGWDTEAFF. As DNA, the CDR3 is TGTGCCAGCAGCCCCGAGGGCTGGGACACTGAAGCTTTCTTT.

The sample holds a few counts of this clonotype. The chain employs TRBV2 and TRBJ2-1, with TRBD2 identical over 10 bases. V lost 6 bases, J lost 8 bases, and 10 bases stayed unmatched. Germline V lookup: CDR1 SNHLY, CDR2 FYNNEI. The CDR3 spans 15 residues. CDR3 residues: CASSALAGVVDEQFF. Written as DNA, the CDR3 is TGTGCCAGCAGCGCTCTAGCGGGAGTAGTTGATGAGCAGTTCTTC.

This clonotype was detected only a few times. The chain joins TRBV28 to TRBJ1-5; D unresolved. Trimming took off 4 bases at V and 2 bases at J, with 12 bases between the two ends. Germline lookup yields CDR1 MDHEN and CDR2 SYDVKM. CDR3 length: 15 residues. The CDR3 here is CASSSGPVGNQPQHF. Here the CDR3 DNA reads TGTGCCAGCAGTTCCGGCCCCGTCGGCAATCAGCCCCAGCATTTT.

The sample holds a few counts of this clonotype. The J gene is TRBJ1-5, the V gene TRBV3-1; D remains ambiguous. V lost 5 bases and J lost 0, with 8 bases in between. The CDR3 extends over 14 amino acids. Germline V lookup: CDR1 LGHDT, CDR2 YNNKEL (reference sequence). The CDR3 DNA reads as TGTGCCAGCAGCTCGGTGTATAGCAATCAGCCCCAGCATTTT. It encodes CASSSVYSNQPQHF.

CDR3 sequence reads: CASSVPKPTDTQYF. DNA of the CDR3: TGCGCCAGCAGCGTTCCAAAGCCCACAGATACGCAGTATTTT. The rearrangement links TRBV5-1 to TRBJ2-3, with D hard to call. The germline V and J ends were trimmed by 4 bases and 2 bases, with 11 bases remaining between them. This CDR3 is 14 amino acids long. Germline CDR1 and CDR2: SGHRS and YFSETQ.

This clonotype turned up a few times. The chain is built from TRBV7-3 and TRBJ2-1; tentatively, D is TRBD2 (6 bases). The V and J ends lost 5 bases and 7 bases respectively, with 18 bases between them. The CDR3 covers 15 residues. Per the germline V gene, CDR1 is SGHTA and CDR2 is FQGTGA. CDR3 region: CASSAGLTLPNEQFF. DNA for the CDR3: TGTGCCAGCAGCGCGGGACTGACTCTACCTAATGAGCAGTTCTTC.

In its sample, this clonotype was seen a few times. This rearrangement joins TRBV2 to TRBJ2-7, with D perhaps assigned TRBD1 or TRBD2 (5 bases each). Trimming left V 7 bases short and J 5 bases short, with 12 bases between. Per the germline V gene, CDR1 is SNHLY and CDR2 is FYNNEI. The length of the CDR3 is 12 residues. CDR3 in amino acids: CASTYWGNEQYF. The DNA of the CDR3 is TGTGCCAGCACCTATTGGGGGAACGAGCAGTACTTC.

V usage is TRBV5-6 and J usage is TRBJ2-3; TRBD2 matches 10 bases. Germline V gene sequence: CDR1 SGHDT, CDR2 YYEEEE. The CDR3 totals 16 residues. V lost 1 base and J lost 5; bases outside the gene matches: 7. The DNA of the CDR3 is TGTGCCAGCAGCTTGCTACTAGCGGGAAATGGAGATACGCAGTATTTT. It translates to CASSLLLAGNGDTQYF.

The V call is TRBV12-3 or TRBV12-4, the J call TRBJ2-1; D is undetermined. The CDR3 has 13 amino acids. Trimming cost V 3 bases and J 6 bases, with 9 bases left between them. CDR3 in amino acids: CASSFRVSNEQFF. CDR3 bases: TGTGCCAGCAGTTTTCGGGTAAGCAATGAGCAGTTCTTC.

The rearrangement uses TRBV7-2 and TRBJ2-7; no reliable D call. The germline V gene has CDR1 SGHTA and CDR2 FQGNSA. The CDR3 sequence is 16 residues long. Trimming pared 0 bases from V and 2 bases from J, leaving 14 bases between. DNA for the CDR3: TGTGCCAGCAGCTTAGCGAATCTCATACCGCCCTACGAGCAGTACTTC. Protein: CASSLANLIPPYEQYF.

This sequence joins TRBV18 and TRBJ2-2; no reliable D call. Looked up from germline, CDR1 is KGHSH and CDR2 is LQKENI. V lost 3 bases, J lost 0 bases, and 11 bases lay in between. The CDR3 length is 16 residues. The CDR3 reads CASSPPSRTNTGELFF. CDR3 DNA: TGTGCCAGCTCACCGCCCTCAAGGACGAACACCGGGGAGCTGTTTTTT.

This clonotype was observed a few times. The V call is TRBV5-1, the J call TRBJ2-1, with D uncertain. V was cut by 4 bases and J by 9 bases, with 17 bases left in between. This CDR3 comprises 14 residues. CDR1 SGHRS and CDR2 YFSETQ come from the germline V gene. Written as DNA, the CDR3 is TGCGCCAGCAGCCGAATCACCTCGGGTGTTGAGCAGTTCTTC. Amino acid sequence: CASSRITSGVEQFF.

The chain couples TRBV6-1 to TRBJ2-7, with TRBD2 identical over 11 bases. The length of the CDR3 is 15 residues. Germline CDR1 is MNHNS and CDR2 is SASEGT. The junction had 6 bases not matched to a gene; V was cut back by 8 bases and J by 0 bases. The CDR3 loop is CASRPGLAASYEQYF. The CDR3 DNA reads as TGTGCCAGCCGGCCGGGACTAGCGGCCTCCTACGAGCAGTACTTC.

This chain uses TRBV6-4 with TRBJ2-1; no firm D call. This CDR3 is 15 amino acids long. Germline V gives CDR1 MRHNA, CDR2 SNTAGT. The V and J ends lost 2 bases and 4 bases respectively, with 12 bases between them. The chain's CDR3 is CASSDVPGPYNEQFF. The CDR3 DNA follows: TGTGCCAGCAGTGACGTTCCTGGGCCTTACAATGAGCAGTTCTTC.

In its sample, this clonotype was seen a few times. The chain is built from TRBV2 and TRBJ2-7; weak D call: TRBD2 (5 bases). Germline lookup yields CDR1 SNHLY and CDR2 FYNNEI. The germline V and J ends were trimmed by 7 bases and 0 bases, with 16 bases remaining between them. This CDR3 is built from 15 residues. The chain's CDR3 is CASMEGIGNSYEQYF. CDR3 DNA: TGTGCCAGCATGGAAGGGATCGGGAACTCCTACGAGCAGTACTTC.

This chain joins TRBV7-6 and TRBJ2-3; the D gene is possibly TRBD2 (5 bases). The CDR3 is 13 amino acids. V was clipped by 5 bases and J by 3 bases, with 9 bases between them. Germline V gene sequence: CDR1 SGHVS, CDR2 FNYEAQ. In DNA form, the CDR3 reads TGTGCCAGCAGCCTAGAGCGGACAGATACGCAGTATTTT. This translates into CASSLERTDTQYF.

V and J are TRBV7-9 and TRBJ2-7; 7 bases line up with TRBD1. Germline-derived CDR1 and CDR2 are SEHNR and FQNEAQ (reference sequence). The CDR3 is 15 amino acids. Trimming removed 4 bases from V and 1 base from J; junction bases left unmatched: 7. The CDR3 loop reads CASSWLTGISYEQYF. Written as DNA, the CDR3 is TGTGCCAGCAGCTGGTTGACAGGGATATCCTACGAGCAGTACTTC.

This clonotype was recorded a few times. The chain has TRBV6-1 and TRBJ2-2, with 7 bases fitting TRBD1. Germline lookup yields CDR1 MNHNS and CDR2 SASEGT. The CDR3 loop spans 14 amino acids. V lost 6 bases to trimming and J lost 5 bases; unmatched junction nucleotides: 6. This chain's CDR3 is CASRSQGNTGELFF. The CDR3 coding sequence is TGTGCCAGCAGATCACAGGGGAATACCGGGGAGCTGTTTTTT.

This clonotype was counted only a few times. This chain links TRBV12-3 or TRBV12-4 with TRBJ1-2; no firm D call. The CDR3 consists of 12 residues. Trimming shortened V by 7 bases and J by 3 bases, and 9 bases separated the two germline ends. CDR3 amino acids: CASTHRYYGYTF. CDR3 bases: TGTGCCAGCACTCACCGGTACTATGGCTACACCTTC.

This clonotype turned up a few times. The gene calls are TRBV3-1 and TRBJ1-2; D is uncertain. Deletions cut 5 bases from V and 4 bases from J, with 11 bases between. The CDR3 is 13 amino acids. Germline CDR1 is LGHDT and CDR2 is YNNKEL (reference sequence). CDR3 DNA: TGTGCCAGCAGCTCGGCCCATTTCTATGGCTACACCTTC. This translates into CASSSAHFYGYTF.